This note documents a single T cell receptor beta chain sequence. Its antigen is undetermined. Germline-derived CDR1 and CDR2 are MDHEN and SYDVKM. The V gene lost 4 bases and the J gene lost 3 bases, with 13 bases spanning the gap. This CDR3 has 14 amino acids. TCRdb keeps only in-frame clones here, not all; method: immunoSEQ multiplex PCR. This sample has over 110,000 clones, with roughly 86% found just once. This sample is drawn from a study of cytomegalovirus exposure and HLA in healthy donors. Study observations and caveats: For most TCR sequences rarity was the rule, although some public TCRs occurred in many donors. Within the approximately 130 validation repertoires, first-cohort TCR clusters tended to co-occur, according to a later analysis. Under in vitro conditions, three CMV-associated chains were confirmed as specific for CMV antigens. The authors enumerated some 160 TCR beta chains as linked to cytomegalovirus.

The genes are TRBV28 and TRBJ2-7, with a tentative D call TRBD1 (5 bases). The clonotype comes from a man in his late teens or twenties in good health and CMV-seropositive. Sequenced: PBMCs. CDR3 sequence reads: CASSSSTGYYEQYF. Here the CDR3 DNA reads TGTGCCAGCAGTTCTTCCACAGGTTACTACGAGCAGTACTTC. Supplemented by reference TRBV28 and TRBJ2-7, the full variable domain reads DVKVTQSSRYLVKRTGEKVFLECVQDMDHENMFWYRQDPGLGLRLIYFSYDVKMKEKGDIPEGYSVSREKKERFSLILESASTNQTSMYLCASSSSTGYYEQYFGPGTRLTVT.